The entry below gives a single T cell receptor beta chain sequence along with its context. Its antigen is unknown. No qualities accompany the bases; no much larger clone lies one base away. Based on the germline V gene (reference sequence), the CDR1 and CDR2 sequences are MNHEY and SMNVEV. A distance of 9 bases separates the germline ends of V and J, which lose 1 base and 0 bases respectively. From cysteine to phenylalanine, the CDR3 is 16 amino acids long. Only the CDR3 DNA is retained, 48 bases long and in frame from the first base. The collaborating institutions used their own protocols to collect whole blood in K2EDTA tubes. For TCRbeta analysis, collaborators shipped samples in one of three forms: frozen whole blood, isolated PBMCs, or DNA extracted from either of those sample types. The data derive from a study of blood T cell repertoires in COVID-19 (TCRdb year 2020). At the level of the whole study: The collaborator samples originated in the United States, Italy and Spain and spanned the acute and convalescent phases of COVID-19. The repertoires were made available in a free public database intended to serve as a resource for research on the immune response to SARS-CoV-2. Samples came from the ongoing ImmuneRACE study (first 160 participants) plus 1,254 subjects from 6 global collaborators. The material from the prospective study consisted of cDNA or gDNA derived from T cells, B-cell-depleted T cells, or PBMCs. The sample metadata nearly always contained a de-identified subject ID, COVID-19 status, age in years and sex. Where available, HLA class I and class II types were obtained from metadata supplied by the sample provider rather than from assay-based typing. Subjects who had been exposed to COVID-19, were actively infected with it, or had recovered from it provided the deeply sampled blood TCRbeta repertoires that made up the dataset.

TCRbeta CDR3 regions were amplified from genomic DNA by means of the immunoSEQ Assay, a bias-controlled multiplex PCR. The published analysis was carried out like this. Nucleated cell counts per sample were estimated from amplification of reference gene primers within the assay. Sequence reads were collapsed and filtered to measure the absolute abundance of every unique TCRbeta CDR3 rearrangement. Productive Simpson clonality was computed per sample as the square root of Simpson's diversity index over productive rearrangements. TCRdb's version of the immuneACCESS table is confined to in-frame rearrangements and falls short of the full clone set. An unresolved V gene accounts for under half of the shortfall where checked; the remainder is of unknown origin. V and J calls and clone size follow that table, whereas D and trimming were derived from the DNA. Here the sample has around 100,000 clones; roughly 90% occur a single time. 2.1% of the sample is in the top ten clones.

On the study overall, not on this receptor specifically: The amount of clinical and demographic metadata varied by source and participant and was provided uncurated.

This TCR was sampled from a man in his fifties or sixties with active COVID-19. Sequenced material: peripheral blood. The sequence is built from TRBV27 and TRBJ1-4; the D gene cannot be resolved reliably. The nucleotide sequence is given as TGTGCCAGCAGTTTATTCGGAGGTGCAACTAATGAAAAACTGTTTTTT. Translated, it reads CASSLFGGATNEKLFF.